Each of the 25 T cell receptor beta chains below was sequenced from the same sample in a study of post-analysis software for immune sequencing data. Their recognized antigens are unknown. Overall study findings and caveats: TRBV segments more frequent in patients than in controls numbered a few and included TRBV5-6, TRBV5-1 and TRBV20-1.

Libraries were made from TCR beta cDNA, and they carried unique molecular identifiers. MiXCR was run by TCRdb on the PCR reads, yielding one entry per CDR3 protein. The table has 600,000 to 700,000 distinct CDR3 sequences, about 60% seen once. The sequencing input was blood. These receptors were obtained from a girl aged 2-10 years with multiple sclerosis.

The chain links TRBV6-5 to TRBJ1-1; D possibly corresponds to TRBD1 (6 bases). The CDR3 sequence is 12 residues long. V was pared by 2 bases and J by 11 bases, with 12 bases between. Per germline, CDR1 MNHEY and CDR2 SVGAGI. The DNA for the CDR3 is TGTGCCAGCAGTTACCCACAGGGTGCGGCTTTCTTT. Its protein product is CASSYPQGAAFF.

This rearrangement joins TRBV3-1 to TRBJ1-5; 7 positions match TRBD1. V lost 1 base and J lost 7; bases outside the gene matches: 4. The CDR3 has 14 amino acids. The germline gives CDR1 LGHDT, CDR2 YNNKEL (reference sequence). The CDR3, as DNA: TGTGCCAGCAGCCAAGTGGCACAGGGGCAGCCCCAGCATTTT. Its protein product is CASSQVAQGQPQHF.

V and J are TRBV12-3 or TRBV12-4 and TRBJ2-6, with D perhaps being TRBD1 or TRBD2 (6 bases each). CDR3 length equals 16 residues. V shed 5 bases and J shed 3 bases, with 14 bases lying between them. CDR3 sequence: CASSTGGRGGANVLTF. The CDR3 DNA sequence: TGTGCCAGCAGTACCGGGGGCAGGGGTGGGGCCAACGTCCTGACTTTC.

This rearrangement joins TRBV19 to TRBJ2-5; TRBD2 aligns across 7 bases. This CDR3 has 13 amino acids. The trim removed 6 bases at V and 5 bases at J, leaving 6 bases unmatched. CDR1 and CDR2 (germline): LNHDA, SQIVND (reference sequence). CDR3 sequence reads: CASSIGGGETQYF. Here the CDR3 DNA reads TGTGCCAGTAGCATCGGGGGAGGGGAGACCCAGTACTTC.

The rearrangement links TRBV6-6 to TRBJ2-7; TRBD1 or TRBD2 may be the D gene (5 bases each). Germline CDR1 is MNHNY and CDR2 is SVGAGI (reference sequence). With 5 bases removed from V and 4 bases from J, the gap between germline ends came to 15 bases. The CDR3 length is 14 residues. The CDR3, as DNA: TGTGCCAGCAGTAAAATAGCTGGGGGTTACGAGCAGTACTTC. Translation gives CASSKIAGGYEQYF.

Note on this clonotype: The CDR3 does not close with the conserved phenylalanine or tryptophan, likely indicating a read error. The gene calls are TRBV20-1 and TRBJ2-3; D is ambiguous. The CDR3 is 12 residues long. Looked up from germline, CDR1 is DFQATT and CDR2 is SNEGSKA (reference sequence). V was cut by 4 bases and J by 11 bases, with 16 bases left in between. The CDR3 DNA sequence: TGCAGTGCTAAACAATATGATTGGGGGCAGTATTGT. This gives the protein CSAKQYDWGQYC.

The CDR3 bases are TGCAGCGTTGTGTCAGGGGCGGAGAACACTGAAGCTTTCTTT. It translates to CSVVSGAENTEAFF. The V and J genes are TRBV29-1 and TRBJ1-1; weak D call: TRBD1 (6 bases). Germline V lookup: CDR1 SQVTM, CDR2 ANQGSEA. The CDR3 is 14 residues long. Trimming cost V 4 bases and J 1 base, with 13 bases left between them.

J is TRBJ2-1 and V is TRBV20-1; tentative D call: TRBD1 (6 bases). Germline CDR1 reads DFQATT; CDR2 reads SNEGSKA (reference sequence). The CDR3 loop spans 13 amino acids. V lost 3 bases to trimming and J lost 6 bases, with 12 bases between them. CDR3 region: CSARGAVVNEQFF. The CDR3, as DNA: TGCAGTGCTAGGGGGGCAGTAGTCAATGAGCAGTTCTTC.

CDR3 residues: CASSLDPAEIYNEQFF. The CDR3 nucleotides are TGCGCCAGCAGCTTGGATCCAGCGGAGATATACAATGAGCAGTTCTTC. This chain links TRBV5-1 with TRBJ2-1; D is perhaps TRBD2 (5 bases). The CDR3 has 16 amino acids. Germline CDR1 and CDR2: SGHRS and YFSETQ. Trimming shortened V by 0 bases and J by 4 bases, and 14 bases separated the two germline ends.

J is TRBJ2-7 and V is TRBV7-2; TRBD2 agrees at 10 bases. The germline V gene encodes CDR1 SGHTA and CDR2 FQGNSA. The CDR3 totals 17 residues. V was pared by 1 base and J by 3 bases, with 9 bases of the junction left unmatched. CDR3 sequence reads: CASSLVVSSGSFYEQYF. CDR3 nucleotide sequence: TGTGCCAGCAGCTTAGTCGTCTCTAGCGGGAGCTTCTACGAGCAGTACTTC.

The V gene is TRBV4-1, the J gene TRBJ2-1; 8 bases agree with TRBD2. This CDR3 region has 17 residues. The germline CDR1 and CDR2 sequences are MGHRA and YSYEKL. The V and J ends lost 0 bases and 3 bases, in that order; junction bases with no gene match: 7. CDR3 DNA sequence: TGCGCCAGCAGCCAAGATACCAGCGGGAGCCGCTACAATGAGCAGTTCTTC. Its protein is CASSQDTSGSRYNEQFF.

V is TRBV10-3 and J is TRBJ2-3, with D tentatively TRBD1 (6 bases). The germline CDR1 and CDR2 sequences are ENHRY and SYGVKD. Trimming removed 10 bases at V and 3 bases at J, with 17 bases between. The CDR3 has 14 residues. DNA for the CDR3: TGTGCCACCCTTGCTCCGGGACAAACAGATACGCAGTATTTT. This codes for CATLAPGQTDTQYF.

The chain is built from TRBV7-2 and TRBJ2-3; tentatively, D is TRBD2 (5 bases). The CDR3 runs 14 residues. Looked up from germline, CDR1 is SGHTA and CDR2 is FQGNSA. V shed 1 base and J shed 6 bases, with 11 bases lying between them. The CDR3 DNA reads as TGTGCCAGCAGCTTAGTTCAAGCGGTGGATACGCAGTATTTT. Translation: CASSLVQAVDTQYF. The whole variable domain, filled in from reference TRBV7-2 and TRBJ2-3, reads GAGVSQSPSNKVTEKGKDVELRCDPISGHTALYWYRQSLGQGLEFLIYFQGNSAPDKSGLPSDRFSAERTGGSVSTLTIQRTQQEDSAVYLCASSLVQAVDTQYFGPGTRLTVL.

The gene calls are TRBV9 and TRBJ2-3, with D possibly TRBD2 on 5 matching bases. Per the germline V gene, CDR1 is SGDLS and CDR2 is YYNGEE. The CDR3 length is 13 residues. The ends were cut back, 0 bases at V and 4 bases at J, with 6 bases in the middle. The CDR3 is CASSVELADTQYF. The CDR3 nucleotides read TGTGCCAGCAGCGTAGAACTAGCAGATACGCAGTATTTT.

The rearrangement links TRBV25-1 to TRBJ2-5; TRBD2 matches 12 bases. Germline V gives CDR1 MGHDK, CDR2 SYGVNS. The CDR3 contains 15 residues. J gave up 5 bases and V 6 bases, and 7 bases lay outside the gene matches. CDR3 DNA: TGTGCCAGCAGCCACCTAGGACTAGCGGGGGAGACCCAGTACTTC. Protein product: CASSHLGLAGETQYF. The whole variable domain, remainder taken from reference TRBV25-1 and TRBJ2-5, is EADIYQTPRYLVIGTGKKITLECSQTMGHDKMYWYQQDPGMELHLIHYSYGVNSTEKGDLSSESTVSRIRTEHFPLTLESARPSHTSQYLCASSHLGLAGETQYFGPGTRLLVL.

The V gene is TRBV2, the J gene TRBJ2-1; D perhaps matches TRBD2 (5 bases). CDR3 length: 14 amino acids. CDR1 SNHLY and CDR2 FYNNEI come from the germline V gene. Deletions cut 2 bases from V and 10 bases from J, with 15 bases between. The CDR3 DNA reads TGTGCCAGCAGTGAATCGACTACTACGGGCGAGCAGTTCTTC. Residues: CASSESTTTGEQFF. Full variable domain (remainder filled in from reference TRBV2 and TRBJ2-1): EPEVTQTPSHQVTQMGQEVILRCVPISNHLYFYWYRQILGQKVEFLVSFYNNEISEKSEIFDDQFSVERPDGSNFTLKIRSTKLEDSAMYFCASSESTTTGEQFFGPGTRLTVL.

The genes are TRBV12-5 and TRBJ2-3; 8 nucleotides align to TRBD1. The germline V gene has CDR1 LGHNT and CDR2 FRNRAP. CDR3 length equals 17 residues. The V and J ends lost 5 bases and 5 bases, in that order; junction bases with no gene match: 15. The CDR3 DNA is TGTGCTAGTGGTCCCCCCTTCGGGACAGGAGGGGGAGATACGCAGTATTTT. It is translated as CASGPPFGTGGGDTQYF.

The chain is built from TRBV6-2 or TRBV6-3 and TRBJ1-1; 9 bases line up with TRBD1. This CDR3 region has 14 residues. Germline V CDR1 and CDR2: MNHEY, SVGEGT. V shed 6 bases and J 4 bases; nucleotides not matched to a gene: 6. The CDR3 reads CASRKDRGATEAFF. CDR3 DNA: TGTGCCAGCAGAAAAGACAGGGGGGCCACTGAAGCTTTCTTT.

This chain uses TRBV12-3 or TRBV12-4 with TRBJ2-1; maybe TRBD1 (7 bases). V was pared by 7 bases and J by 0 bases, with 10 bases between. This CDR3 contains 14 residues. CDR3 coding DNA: TGTGCCAGCACTCAGGGGGGCTCCTACAATGAGCAGTTCTTC. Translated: CASTQGGSYNEQFF.

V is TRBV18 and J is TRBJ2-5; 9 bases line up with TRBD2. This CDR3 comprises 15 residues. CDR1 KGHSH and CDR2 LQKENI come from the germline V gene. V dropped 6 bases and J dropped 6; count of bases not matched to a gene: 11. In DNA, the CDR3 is TGTGCCAGCTCTCCGACTAGCGGTCCATTCCAGACCCAGTACTTC. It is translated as CASSPTSGPFQTQYF.

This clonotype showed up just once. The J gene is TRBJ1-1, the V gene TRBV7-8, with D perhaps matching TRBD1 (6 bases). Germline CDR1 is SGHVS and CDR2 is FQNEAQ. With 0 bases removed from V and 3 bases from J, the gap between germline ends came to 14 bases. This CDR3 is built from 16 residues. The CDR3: CASSLAARGADTEAFF. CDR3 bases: TGTGCCAGCAGCTTAGCGGCTCGGGGGGCGGACACTGAAGCTTTCTTT.

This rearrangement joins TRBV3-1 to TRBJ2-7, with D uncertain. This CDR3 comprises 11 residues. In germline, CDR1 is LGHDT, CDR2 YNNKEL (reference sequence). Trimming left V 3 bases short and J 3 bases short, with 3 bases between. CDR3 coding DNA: TGTGCCAGCAGCCACTTCTACGAGCAGTACTTC. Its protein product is CASSHFYEQYF.

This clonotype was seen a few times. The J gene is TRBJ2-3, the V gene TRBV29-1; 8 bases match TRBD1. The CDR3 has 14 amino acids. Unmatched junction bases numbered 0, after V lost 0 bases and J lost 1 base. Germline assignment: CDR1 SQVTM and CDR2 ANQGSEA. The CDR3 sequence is CSVEDRGRTDTQYF. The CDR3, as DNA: TGCAGCGTTGAAGACAGGGGGCGCACAGATACGCAGTATTTT.

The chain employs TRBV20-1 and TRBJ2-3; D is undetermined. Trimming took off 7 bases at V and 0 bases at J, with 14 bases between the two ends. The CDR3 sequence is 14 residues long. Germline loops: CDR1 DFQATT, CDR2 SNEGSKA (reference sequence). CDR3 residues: CSVRGLLSTDTQYF. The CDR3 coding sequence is TGCAGTGTCCGAGGTCTCCTGAGCACAGATACGCAGTATTTT.

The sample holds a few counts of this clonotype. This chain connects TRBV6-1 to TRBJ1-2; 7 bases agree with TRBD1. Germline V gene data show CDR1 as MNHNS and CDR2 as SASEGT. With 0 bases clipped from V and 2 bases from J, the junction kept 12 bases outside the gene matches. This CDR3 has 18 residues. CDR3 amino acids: CASSEALGLPGQNYGYTF. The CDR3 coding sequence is TGTGCCAGCAGTGAAGCGCTGGGCTTACCGGGACAGAACTATGGCTACACCTTC.